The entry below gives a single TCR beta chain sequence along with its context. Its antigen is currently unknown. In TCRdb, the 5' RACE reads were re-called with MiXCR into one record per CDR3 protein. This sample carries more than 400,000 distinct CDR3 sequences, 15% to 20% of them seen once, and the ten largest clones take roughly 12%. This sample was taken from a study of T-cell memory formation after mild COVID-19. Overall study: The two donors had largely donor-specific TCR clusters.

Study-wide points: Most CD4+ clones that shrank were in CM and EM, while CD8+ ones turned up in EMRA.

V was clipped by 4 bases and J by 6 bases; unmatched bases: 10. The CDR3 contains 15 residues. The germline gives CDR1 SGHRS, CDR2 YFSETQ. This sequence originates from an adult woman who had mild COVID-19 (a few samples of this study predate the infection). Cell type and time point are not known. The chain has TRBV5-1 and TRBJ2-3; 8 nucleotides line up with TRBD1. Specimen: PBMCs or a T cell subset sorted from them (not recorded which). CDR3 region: CASSPGTGEGDTQYF. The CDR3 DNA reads TGCGCCAGCAGCCCTGGGACAGGTGAAGGCGATACGCAGTATTTT.